Included here is one T cell receptor beta chain sequence, with context. Its antigen is not known. This CDR3 has 16 amino acids. Germline V lookup: CDR1 SGHVS, CDR2 FNYEAQ. This specimen belongs to a study of CXCR3-negative and CXCR3-positive naive CD8 T cells. On the study more broadly: Around 140 million TRB reads were obtained overall (about 1.5 +/- 0.3 million per library). Study-level findings and limits: Naive CXCR3-positive cells had TRB CDR3s more hydrophobic than those of CXCR3-negative naive cells.

Naive CD8+ T cells showed CD45RO-CCR7+CD27+CD95-. The authors made the TRB cDNA libraries by 5' RACE using UMI labels. TCRdb re-called the 5' RACE reads and shows each CDR3 protein once, DNA omitted. This repertoire includes some 130,000 distinct CDR3 sequences. The clonotype comes from a human donor in good health. Some clones in this sample may be carry-over from other donors' samples. The sample taken for sequencing was naive CXCR3+ CD8+ T cells from blood. Subset in this sample: CD45RO-CCR7+CD27+CD95- naive CD8+ T cells expressing CXCR3 (TNR3+). This chain uses TRBV7-6 with TRBJ2-5; TCRdb reports TRBD1, a call that lacks DNA to check it against. The CDR3 reads CASSLELGTGRETQYF.